This T cell receptor (beta chain) is drawn from a study of T cells after yellow fever vaccination. Germline CDR1 SGHRS, CDR2 YFSETQ. Trimming left V 0 bases short and J 4 bases short, with 14 bases between. This CDR3 is built from 15 residues. By 5'RACE template switching, TCR cDNA was produced, with a universal primer site and UMIs added in the process. A single record per CDR3 protein comes from TCRdb applying MiXCR to the 5' RACE reads. The data show 500,000 to 650,000 distinct CDR3 sequences, about 12% seen once. This chain connects TRBV5-1 to TRBJ2-7, with D possibly matching TRBD2 (6 bases). The receptor was derived from a man younger than 45 who received the YFV17D yellow fever vaccine. Sequences were derived from PBMCs, sampled on the day of the yellow fever booster vaccination. The CDR3 region is CASSLEEGRPYEQYF. The CDR3 DNA reads TGCGCCAGCAGCTTGGAGGAGGGACGTCCTTACGAGCAGTACTTC.